Each of the 18 T cell receptor beta chains below was sequenced from the same sample in a study of beta chain features in type 1 diabetes. The authors reverse transcribed all of the isolated RNA, so sequencing captured expressed TCRB transcripts. Profiling relied on immunoSEQ multiplex PCR, and the TCRdb table lists in-frame clones only, not all of them. The data show approximately 400,000 clones, roughly 15% seen once. Sequences were obtained from naive CD4+ T cells from blood. Every receptor here comes from a woman aged 18-29 years in good health.

DNA for the CDR3: TGCAGCGTTGGGCGGACTGTCGCTAGCACAGATACGCAGTATTTT. Translation gives CSVGRTVASTDTQYF. The V call is TRBV29-1, the J call TRBJ2-3; maybe TRBD2 (5 bases). The germline gives CDR1 SQVTM, CDR2 ANQGSEA. V lost 4 bases to trimming and J lost 0 bases, with 14 bases between them. The CDR3 length is 15 residues.

This clone appeared a few times. The chain is built from TRBV5-1 and TRBJ2-7; weak D call: TRBD1 (6 bases). V was clipped by 5 bases and J by 3 bases, with 9 bases between them. The germline CDR1 and CDR2 sequences are SGHRS and YFSETQ. This CDR3 contains 12 residues. The CDR3 DNA follows: TGCGCCAGCAGGGCAGGGGTCTACGAGCAGTACTTC. Its translation: CASRAGVYEQYF.

This chain joins TRBV6-4 and TRBJ2-2; D is unclear. CDR1 and CDR2 (germline): MRHNA, SNTAGT. The CDR3 has 14 amino acids. The V gene lost 7 bases and the J gene lost 0 bases, with 9 bases spanning the gap. For the CDR3, the DNA is TGTGCCAGCAAAGAGGCCCCGAACACCGGGGAGCTGTTTTTT. Translated: CASKEAPNTGELFF.

This clone came up a few times. The V call is TRBV7-8, the J call TRBJ1-1; TRBD1 is a possible D gene (5 bases). The CDR3 contains 13 residues. Germline CDR1 is SGHVS and CDR2 is FQNEAQ. Trimming pared 5 bases from V and 1 base from J, leaving 8 bases between. CDR3 residues: CASSTDRNTEAFF. CDR3 DNA: TGTGCCAGCAGCACAGACAGGAACACTGAAGCTTTCTTT. The full variable domain, in which reference TRBV7-8 and TRBJ1-1 provide the parts outside the CDR3, is GAGVSQSPRYKVAKRGQDVALRCDPISGHVSLFWYQQALGQGPEFLTYFQNEAQLDKSGLPSDRFFAERPEGSVSTLKIQRTQQEDSAVYLCASSTDRNTEAFFGQGTRLTVV.

The gene calls are TRBV5-1 and TRBJ2-3; unclear D gene. Per germline, CDR1 SGHRS and CDR2 YFSETQ. The CDR3 loop spans 13 amino acids. V was clipped by 1 base and J by 1 base, with 4 bases between them. The CDR3 is CASSLSGTDTQYF. The CDR3 region has the DNA TGCGCCAGCAGCTTGAGCGGCACAGATACGCAGTATTTT.

V usage is TRBV9 and J usage is TRBJ2-7; 12 bases are shared with TRBD2. This CDR3 is built from 15 residues. CDR1 SGDLS and CDR2 YYNGEE come from the germline V gene. The J segment lost 1 base and the V segment lost 4 bases, leaving 3 bases of the junction unmatched. The CDR3 region is CASSTGLAGSYEQYF. The CDR3 DNA reads TGTGCCAGCAGCACCGGACTAGCGGGGTCCTACGAGCAGTACTTC. Together with reference TRBV9 and TRBJ2-7, the CDR3 gives the full variable domain: DSGVTQTPKHLITATGQRVTLRCSPRSGDLSVYWYQQSLDQGLQFLIQYYNGEERAKGNILERFSAQQFPDLHSELNLSSLELGDSALYFCASSTGLAGSYEQYFGPGTRLTVT.

This clone was seen a handful of times. This chain uses TRBV2 with TRBJ2-3; D might be TRBD2 (6 bases). V was cut by 8 bases and J by 5 bases, with 17 bases left in between. This CDR3 comprises 14 residues. Germline lookup yields CDR1 SNHLY and CDR2 FYNNEI. The CDR3 nucleotides read TGTGCCAGCCTCCGGGCGGGACCGGGAGATACGCAGTATTTT. The encoded protein is CASLRAGPGDTQYF.

The chain recombines TRBV7-8 with TRBJ2-3; 9 positions match TRBD2. The CDR3 covers 14 residues. Trimming removed 5 bases from V and 4 bases from J; junction bases left unmatched: 4. Per the germline V gene, CDR1 is SGHVS and CDR2 is FQNEAQ. For the CDR3, the DNA is TGTGCCAGCAGCCGCGGGAGGGCCGCAGATACGCAGTATTTT. It specifies CASSRGRAADTQYF.

This chain links TRBV30 with TRBJ1-2, with no clear D. In germline, CDR1 is GTSNPN, CDR2 SVGIG (reference sequence). The V and J ends lost 1 base and 2 bases respectively, with 8 bases between them. This CDR3 has 13 residues. CDR3 protein: CAWSGTVNYGYTF. The CDR3 DNA follows: TGTGCCTGGAGTGGTACAGTAAACTATGGCTACACCTTC.

The chain is built from TRBV2 and TRBJ1-4; D might be TRBD1 (5 bases). Trimming removed 1 base at V and 0 bases at J, with 9 bases between. The CDR3 is 16 residues long. Germline values: CDR1 SNHLY, CDR2 FYNNEI. CDR3 DNA sequence: TGTGCCAGCAGTGAAGGGGGCGGCCCAACTAATGAAAAACTGTTTTTT. This gives the protein CASSEGGGPTNEKLFF.

The chain carries TRBV6-5 and TRBJ2-1, with D perhaps matching TRBD2 (6 bases). Germline CDR1 and CDR2: MNHEY and SVGAGI. The CDR3 sequence is 15 residues long. Trimming left V 6 bases short and J 7 bases short, with 19 bases between. The CDR3 DNA reads as TGTGCCAGCAGCCCCTCGGGACTCGAAGGGAATGAGCAGTTCTTC. Translation gives CASSPSGLEGNEQFF.

The sample holds one count of this clone. The chain is built from TRBV19 and TRBJ2-3, with 9 bases identical to TRBD2. Unmatched junction bases numbered 4, after V lost 2 bases and J lost 1 base. The CDR3 is 16 amino acids. The germline V gene encodes CDR1 LNHDA and CDR2 SQIVND (reference sequence). CDR3 protein: CASSIRRLAGTDTQYF. CDR3 DNA sequence: TGTGCCAGTAGTATACGCCGACTAGCGGGCACAGATACGCAGTATTTT.

This clone was recorded a few times. This chain joins TRBV9 and TRBJ2-7; TRBD2 agrees at 7 bases. V lost 0 bases, J lost 5 bases, and 14 bases stayed unmatched. Germline CDR1 SGDLS, CDR2 YYNGEE. The length of the CDR3 is 17 residues. CDR3 DNA: TGTGCCAGCAGCGTAGGGGTTCCCGGGACTAACAAAAACGAGCAGTACTTC. Amino acid sequence: CASSVGVPGTNKNEQYF.

This clone was recorded a few times. The sample contains more than one DNA sequence encoding this CDR3. CDR3 in DNA: TGTGCCTGGACAAGACAGGGGAATCAGCCCCAGCATTTT. Amino acid sequence: CAWTRQGNQPQHF. V gene TRBV30 combines with J gene TRBJ1-5, with 8 bases lining up with TRBD1. Looked up from germline, CDR1 is GTSNPN and CDR2 is SVGIG (reference sequence). The CDR3 sequence is 13 residues long. V shed 4 bases, J shed 4 bases, and the junction held 3 bases outside the gene matches. The variable domain in full, completed from reference TRBV30 and TRBJ1-5, reads SQTIHQWPATLVQPVGSPLSLECTVEGTSNPNLYWYRQAAGRGLQLLFYSVGIGQISSEVPQNLSASRPQDRQFILSSKKLLLSDSGFYLCAWTRQGNQPQHFGDGTRLSIL.

The chain carries TRBV28 and TRBJ2-7; weak D call: TRBD2 (5 bases). With 3 bases removed from V and 7 bases from J, the gap between germline ends came to 7 bases. Per germline, CDR1 MDHEN and CDR2 SYDVKM. The CDR3 covers 11 residues. The CDR3 bases are TGTGCCAGCAGTTTGAAGCGGGAGCAGTACTTC. Translating gives CASSLKREQYF.

The chain employs TRBV28 and TRBJ2-1; TRBD1 might be the D (5 bases). CDR1 MDHEN and CDR2 SYDVKM come from the germline V gene. Trimming cost V 10 bases and J 10 bases, with 14 bases left between them. The CDR3 has 11 amino acids. CDR3 loop: CAIGDSREQFF. Here the CDR3 DNA reads TGTGCCATCGGAGACAGCCGGGAGCAGTTCTTC. The variable domain in full, completed from reference TRBV28 and TRBJ2-1, reads DVKVTQSSRYLVKRTGEKVFLECVQDMDHENMFWYRQDPGLGLRLIYFSYDVKMKEKGDIPEGYSVSREKKERFSLILESASTNQTSMYLCAIGDSREQFFGPGTRLTVL.

A remark on this clone: At one boundary the junction diverges from the germline segment, which might be a read error. CDR3 amino acids: CASSLTLAGNNEQFF. The DNA of the CDR3 is TGTGCTAGCAGCTTAACTCTAGCGGGGAACAATGAGCAGTTCTTC. The chain couples TRBV7-7 to TRBJ2-1; TRBD2 matches 9 bases. The CDR3 runs 15 residues. Germline V gene lookup returns CDR1 SSHAT and CDR2 FNYEAQ (reference sequence). Supplemented by reference TRBV7-7 and TRBJ2-1, the full variable domain reads GAGVSQSPRYKVTKRGQDVTLRCDPISSHATLYWYQQALGQGPEFLTYFNYEAQPDKSGLPSDRFSAERPEGSISTLTIQRTEQRDSAMYRCASSLTLAGNNEQFFGPGTRLTVL.

This clone was seen a handful of times. The V gene is TRBV20-1, the J gene TRBJ2-3; no reliable D call. The germline V and J ends were trimmed by 5 bases and 5 bases, with 5 bases remaining between them. CDR1 DFQATT and CDR2 SNEGSKA come from the germline V gene (reference sequence). This CDR3 is 10 amino acids long. The CDR3 spells CSAARDTQYF. CDR3 bases: TGCAGTGCTGCCAGAGATACGCAGTATTTT.